A selection of T cell receptor beta chains follows, all from one sample in a study of early T cells in non-severe SARS-CoV-2 infection. TCRdb used MiXCR to reprocess the 5' RACE reads, holding one entry per CDR3 protein. This sample carries 90,000 to 120,000 distinct CDR3 sequences, approximately 12% of them seen once, and the ten largest clones take approximately 8.1%. Sequencing used whole blood. Receptor source: an adult who was a healthcare worker with PCR-confirmed SARS-CoV-2 infection or an uninfected control (not recorded which). The CDR3 runs from the conserved cysteine through the conserved F or W. A D gene is named only where the DNA matches it firmly. Not every row has a clone size; where given, it reads once, few, many or a size class.

clone size: many
D gene: NA
V gene: TRBV4-1
J gene: TRBJ2-7
CDR3 protein: CASSHAWDGAYEQYF
CDR3 DNA: TGCGCCAGCAGCCATGCTTGGGACGGGGCCTACGAGCAGTACTTC

clone size: NA
D gene: NA
V gene: TRBV20-1
J gene: TRBJ1-2
CDR3 protein: CSARQLVNYGYTF
CDR3 DNA: TGCAGTGCTAGACAACTGGTTAACTATGGCTACACCTTC

clone size: few
D gene: NA
V gene: TRBV21-1
J gene: TRBJ2-2
CDR3 protein: CASVPGGTGELFF
CDR3 DNA: TGTGCCAGCGTCCCAGGGGGCACCGGGGAGCTGTTTTTT

clone size: many
D gene: TRBD1
V gene: TRBV2
J gene: TRBJ1-1
CDR3 protein: CASSAETGTEAFF
CDR3 DNA: TGTGCCAGCAGTGCCGAGACAGGGACTGAAGCTTTCTTT

clone size: few
D gene: NA
V gene: TRBV10-3
J gene: TRBJ2-1
CDR3 protein: CATQTGGNEQFF
CDR3 DNA: TGTGCCACCCAAACGGGCGGCAATGAGCAGTTCTTC

clone size: many
D gene: TRBD2
V gene: TRBV7-6
J gene: TRBJ2-5
CDR3 protein: CASSSRTSGNTYQETQYF
CDR3 DNA: TGTGCCAGCTCCTCAAGGACTAGCGGGAATACGTACCAAGAGACCCAGTACTTC

clone size: NA
D gene: NA
V gene: TRBV29-1
J gene: TRBJ2-1
CDR3 protein: CSAYRNHNEQFF
CDR3 DNA: TGCAGCGCCTACAGGAACCACAATGAGCAGTTCTTC

clone size: NA
D gene: TRBD2
V gene: TRBV30
J gene: TRBJ2-7
CDR3 protein: CAWSHSGSPYEQYF
CDR3 DNA: TGTGCCTGGAGTCACAGCGGGAGCCCCTACGAGCAGTACTTC

clone size: NA
D gene: NA
V gene: TRBV7-2
J gene: TRBJ2-5
CDR3 protein: CASSPRTQETQYF
CDR3 DNA: TGTGCCAGCAGCCCCCGGACGCAAGAGACCCAGTACTTC

clone size: many
D gene: NA
V gene: TRBV6-6
J gene: TRBJ1-2
CDR3 protein: CASRDLSSREVYGYTF
CDR3 DNA: TGTGCCAGCAGAGACCTAAGCAGTCGGGAAGTCTATGGCTACACCTTC

clone size: many
D gene: NA
V gene: TRBV20-1
J gene: TRBJ1-1
CDR3 protein: CSARVAVTMNTEAFF
CDR3 DNA: TGCAGTGCTAGAGTCGCGGTGACAATGAACACTGAAGCTTTCTTT

clone size: many
D gene: NA
V gene: TRBV24-1
J gene: TRBJ2-4
CDR3 protein: CATSDYGMNIQYF
CDR3 DNA: TGTGCCACCAGTGATTACGGGATGAACATTCAGTACTTC

clone size: many
D gene: NA
V gene: TRBV27
J gene: TRBJ1-1
CDR3 protein: CASSFGVYTEAFF
CDR3 DNA: TGTGCCAGCAGTTTCGGGGTATACACTGAAGCTTTCTTT

clone size: many
D gene: TRBD1
V gene: TRBV9
J gene: TRBJ1-1
CDR3 protein: CASSRQGAPGTEAFF
CDR3 DNA: TGTGCCAGCAGCCGACAGGGGGCCCCCGGCACTGAAGCTTTCTTT

clone size: many
D gene: TRBD1
V gene: TRBV7-8
J gene: TRBJ2-7
CDR3 protein: CASGQGIWQYF
CDR3 DNA: TGTGCCAGCGGACAGGGGATCTGGCAGTACTTC

clone size: many
D gene: TRBD1
V gene: TRBV10-3
J gene: TRBJ1-4
CDR3 protein: CAIKSGTAEKLFF
CDR3 DNA: TGTGCCATCAAATCCGGGACAGCAGAAAAACTGTTTTTT

clone size: many
D gene: TRBD1
V gene: TRBV6-1
J gene: TRBJ1-5
CDR3 protein: CASTLQGNQPQHF
CDR3 DNA: TGTGCCAGCACCCTACAGGGGAATCAGCCCCAGCATTTT

clone size: many
D gene: NA
V gene: TRBV7-8
J gene: TRBJ2-7
CDR3 protein: CASSPRVGGGRAEQYF
CDR3 DNA: TGTGCCAGCAGCCCCCGGGTAGGGGGGGGCCGCGCCGAGCAGTACTTC

clone size: many
D gene: NA
V gene: TRBV2
J gene: TRBJ2-1
CDR3 protein: CASSDQLTYNEQFF
CDR3 DNA: TGTGCCAGCAGTGACCAACTTACCTACAATGAGCAGTTCTTC

clone size: many
D gene: NA
V gene: TRBV7-2
J gene: TRBJ2-1
CDR3 protein: CASSFGGTEQFF
CDR3 DNA: TGTGCCAGCAGCTTTGGGGGCACTGAGCAGTTCTTC

clone size: many
D gene: NA
V gene: TRBV7-3
J gene: TRBJ2-4
CDR3 protein: CASSLKGAKNIQYF
CDR3 DNA: TGTGCCAGCAGCTTAAAGGGAGCCAAAAACATTCAGTACTTC

clone size: NA
D gene: NA
V gene: TRBV29-1
J gene: TRBJ2-5
CDR3 protein: CSVVNSQETQYF
CDR3 DNA: TGCAGCGTTGTCAACAGCCAAGAGACCCAGTACTTC

clone size: NA
D gene: NA
V gene: TRBV29-1
J gene: TRBJ2-1
CDR3 protein: CSVESNEQFF
CDR3 DNA: TGCAGCGTTGAATCCAATGAGCAGTTCTTC

clone size: NA
D gene: NA
V gene: TRBV7-2
J gene: TRBJ2-6
CDR3 protein: CASSMGTSGANVLTF
CDR3 DNA: TGTGCCAGCAGCATGGGGACTTCTGGGGCCAACGTCCTGACTTTC

clone size: many
D gene: NA
V gene: TRBV27
J gene: TRBJ1-6
CDR3 protein: CASSISFLRGSPLHF
CDR3 DNA: TGTGCCAGCAGTATATCCTTCTTGAGGGGGTCACCCCTCCACTTT

clone size: few
D gene: TRBD1
V gene: TRBV9
J gene: TRBJ2-7
CDR3 protein: CASSATGTPYEQYF
CDR3 DNA: TGTGCCAGCAGCGCGACAGGGACCCCCTACGAGCAGTACTTC

clone size: few
D gene: NA
V gene: TRBV15
J gene: TRBJ2-1
CDR3 protein: CATRGNYNEQFF
CDR3 DNA: TGTGCCACCCGAGGGAATTACAATGAGCAGTTCTTC

clone size: NA
D gene: TRBD1
V gene: TRBV28
J gene: TRBJ2-3
CDR3 protein: CAGQGAGDTQYF
CDR3 DNA: TGTGCCGGACAGGGGGCCGGGGATACGCAGTATTTT